A single T cell receptor beta chain is shown here with its context. There are a few counts of this clonotype. Its antigen is currently not known. One end of the junction fails to match germline, which may point to a read error. The entry originates in a study of blood T cells in healthy people across ages (dated by TCRdb to the mid-2010s). With regard to the full study: Template switching captured roughly one uniquely barcoded TCR beta cDNA molecule per two T cells in model experiments. To track age-related changes in TCR beta repertoire diversity, the study relied on deep sequencing normalized with unique cDNA molecular identifiers. Using the same blood draw, the study looked at two additional independent replicas of 1 million unique cDNA reads for two donors, one aged 18 to 29 and the other aged 80 or older. To avoid experimental bias, donors of different ages were spread randomly across the sequencing lanes. Donors were grouped into four age groups: young (average approximately 16 years), middle-aged (around 39), aged (62) and long-lived (around 80).

From the cysteine up to the phenylalanine, the CDR3 has a length of 13 residues. The only DNA kept is the CDR3, 39 bases in frame from the first base. The germline V gene (reference sequence) sets CDR1 to SSHAT and CDR2 to FNYEAQ. Donors were around 37 systemically healthy Caucasian individuals from Russia aged roughly 6 to 90 years. Approximately 11 milliliters of peripheral blood were drawn from each donor into EDTA-treated Vacutainer tubes. Ficoll-Paque density-gradient centrifugation was used to isolate PBMCs, with at least 6 million obtained per sample. Trizol reagent was used to extract total RNA from the PBMCs, yielding at least 5 micrograms per sample. The percentages of naive CD45RAhigh/CD27high T cells were determined by flow cytometry on a PBMC aliquot from every donor. Overall study outcomes, separate from this receptor: The CMV infection status of donors was not known, potentially confounding age-related changes in expanded clonotypes. Conclusive comparison of naive and antigen-experienced compartments was prevented by the profiling of bulk unsorted PBMCs. Estimates of total diversity based on one million sequenced T cells were considered lower bounds and underestimates. Observed TCR beta diversity per million T cells fell roughly linearly with age, and a significant reduction was already apparent by age roughly 40. Observed TCR beta diversity correlated strongly with the percentage of naive T cells measured by flow cytometry. Compared with the aged group, the long-lived group had more naive CD4+ T cells, fewer expanded clones and increased TCR diversity, suggesting age selection.

Libraries were built with 5' RACE. Sequencing took place on an Illumina HiSeq 2500. A second PCR of roughly 6 to 12 cycles was run with a J-beta primer mix and a sample-barcoded 5' primer. Each TCR beta cDNA molecule received a unique molecular identifier from a template-switch 5' adaptor carrying 12 random nucleotides. Each sample yielded at least 2.5 million CDR3-containing paired-end reads. First-strand cDNA synthesis was performed from all RNA using the Mint cDNA synthesis kit, with priming by a TRBC-specific oligonucleotide. Following uracil-DNA glycosylase treatment, all cDNA underwent a first 18-cycle PCR with the universal primers M1SS and BC2_uni_R. The authors processed their data as follows. Normalization of each sample was performed by random selection of 1 million high-quality reads, each carrying a distinct molecular identifier. Reads with shared molecular identifiers were discarded instead of being binned into consensus sequences. MiTCR, set to a Q25 quality threshold and the strictest error-elimination algorithm, was used for CDR3 identification, clonotype clustering and error correction. A nonparametric unseen species model using Euler transformation provided a lower-bound estimate of total TCR beta diversity. TCRdb passed the public sequencing reads through fastp at Q25 and MiXCR, retaining productive beta sequences. Merged by CDR3 protein, the rows form single entries marked with the most common genes and DNA. It is TCRdb's table, rather than the study itself, that gives the V and J calls and clone size. The sample includes about 1.1 million distinct CDR3 sequences, with approximately 38% observed a single time. Of the sample, around 13% is held by the ten largest clones.

The chain couples TRBV7-7 to TRBJ1-1, with the D gene too uncertain to name. The sequenced sample consisted of blood. The TCR sequence derives from a man younger than 35 in good health. At the DNA level, the sequence is TGTGCTAGCAGCTCCTCAAAGAACACTGAAGCTTTCTTT. Its protein product is CASSSSKNTEAFF.